This entry lists 26 T cell receptor beta chains sequenced from one sample in a study of blood T cells in healthy people across ages (dated by TCRdb to between 2014 and 2017). Libraries came from 5' RACE. TCRdb shows the sequencer as Illumina HiSeq 2500. The second PCR ran for about 7 to 11 cycles and used a J-beta primer mix along with a sample-barcoded 5' primer. In-frame beta chains were kept once TCRdb had trimmed the public reads at Q25 with fastp and called clones with MiXCR. Rows with a matching CDR3 protein are joined into one entry that keeps the most common DNA and genes. Across this sample there are about 1.8 million distinct CDR3 sequences, with around half seen only once. The top ten clones comprise roughly 2.1% of the sample. The sequencing input was blood. These receptors came from a woman aged 35 to 49 in good health.

For this clonotype: An end of the junction does not agree with germline; a read error may underlie this. The chain combines TRBV7-9 with TRBJ2-3, with D tentatively TRBD2 (7 bases). Germline V lookup: CDR1 SEHNR, CDR2 FQNEAQ (reference sequence). The CDR3 contains 18 residues. The CDR3 DNA reads as TGTACCAGCAGCTTAGGGGTGGGGGGGCGCGTCGTCCCAGATACGCAGTATTTT. It codes for CTSSLGVGGRVVPDTQYF.

This chain joins TRBV4-1 and TRBJ2-3; the match to TRBD2 covers 9 bases. After removal of 0 bases from V and 3 bases from J, the junction contained 4 bases not matched to a gene. This CDR3 is built from 16 residues. From germline, CDR1 is MGHRA and CDR2 YSYEKL. The CDR3 sequence: CASSQEGSGGTDTQYF. DNA for the CDR3: TGCGCCAGCAGCCAAGAAGGGAGCGGGGGGACAGATACGCAGTATTTT.

This chain uses TRBV20-1 with TRBJ2-1, with a possible D match to TRBD1 (5 bases). Germline CDR1 reads DFQATT; CDR2 reads SNEGSKA (reference sequence). CDR3 size: 15 residues. The V gene lost 3 bases and the J gene lost 3 bases, with 15 bases spanning the gap. The CDR3 bases are TGCAGTGCTAGGGAAGACAGAGCGTTCTACAATGAGCAGTTCTTC. Amino acid sequence: CSAREDRAFYNEQFF.

The chain joins TRBV7-2 to TRBJ1-5; D gene ambiguous. The CDR3 runs to 14 residues. Trimming took off 3 bases at V and 6 bases at J, with 12 bases between the two ends. Per the germline V gene, CDR1 is SGHTA and CDR2 is FQGNSA. CDR3 nucleotide sequence: TGTGCCAGCAGCTTGTTCAATTTGGGTCAGCCCCAGCATTTT. This translates into CASSLFNLGQPQHF.

This clonotype was seen a single time. The CDR3 spells CASRPTLSGYTF. The CDR3 DNA follows: TGTGCCAGCCGCCCAACCTTAAGCGGCTACACCTTC. The chain is built from TRBV28 and TRBJ1-2, with D unresolved. V was pared by 8 bases and J by 8 bases, with 15 bases between. Germline lookup yields CDR1 MDHEN and CDR2 SYDVKM. The CDR3 runs 12 residues.

The sample holds one count of this clonotype. The genes are TRBV25-1 and TRBJ1-2, with TRBD1 identical over 8 bases. Germline values: CDR1 MGHDK, CDR2 SYGVNS. This CDR3 has 16 residues. V dropped 4 bases and J dropped 4; count of bases not matched to a gene: 11. The CDR3 bases are TGTGCCAGCAGTGGTTTAGCCGGGACAGGAGGCTATGGCTACACCTTC. It encodes CASSGLAGTGGYGYTF.

In this sample, this clonotype turned up many times. The chain uses TRBV7-2 and TRBJ2-5, with D perhaps TRBD1 (6 bases). CDR1 is SGHTA and CDR2 is FQGNSA in the germline V gene. The V end was cut by 2 bases, the J end by 5 bases, with 15 bases between. The CDR3 runs 15 residues. CDR3 loop: CASSLKVGGRETQYF. In DNA form, the CDR3 reads TGTGCCAGCAGCTTAAAGGTTGGGGGCAGGGAGACCCAGTACTTC.

This sequence joins TRBV4-3 and TRBJ1-6; a weak D match, TRBD1 (5 bases). Trimming took off 4 bases at V and 7 bases at J, with 14 bases between the two ends. The CDR3 covers 15 residues. Germline CDR1 and CDR2: LGHNA and YSLEER. The CDR3 protein is CASSRGTSGNSPLHF. The DNA for the CDR3 is TGCGCCAGCAGCCGAGGGACCTCCGGGAATTCACCCCTCCACTTT.

V and J are TRBV20-1 and TRBJ2-5, with 8 bases identical to TRBD2. V lost 3 bases, J lost 3 bases, and 12 bases stayed unmatched. There are 16 residues in the CDR3. Germline CDR1 reads DFQATT; CDR2 reads SNEGSKA (reference sequence). Written as DNA, the CDR3 is TGCAGTGCTAGTGCAGACTGGACGGGGGGGAAAGAGACCCAGTACTTC. Amino acids: CSASADWTGGKETQYF.

This chain links TRBV5-1 with TRBJ1-6; 7 positions agree with TRBD1. Germline CDR1 and CDR2: SGHRS and YFSETQ. There are 15 residues in the CDR3. The V gene end was trimmed by 3 bases and the J gene end by 9 bases; junction bases not matched to a gene: 9. In DNA form, the CDR3 reads TGCGCCAGCAGCTCGGAAAGACAGGGATCTTCACCCCTCCACTTT. Amino acid sequence: CASSSERQGSSPLHF.

The gene calls are TRBV5-1 and TRBJ2-7, with 8 bases identical to TRBD1. After removal of 0 bases from V and 2 bases from J, the junction contained 7 bases not matched to a gene. Germline values: CDR1 SGHRS, CDR2 YFSETQ. CDR3 length equals 16 residues. This CDR3 reads CASSLAAVQGAYEQYF. The CDR3 DNA follows: TGCGCCAGCAGCTTGGCCGCAGTACAGGGGGCCTACGAGCAGTACTTC.

The chain uses TRBV6-2 or TRBV6-3 and TRBJ2-6; no clear D. Germline V lookup: CDR1 MNHEY, CDR2 SVGEGT. The CDR3 runs 16 residues. Trimming removed 6 bases at V and 0 bases at J, with 12 bases between. The CDR3 region is CASSLPYSSGANVLTF. The CDR3 DNA reads as TGTGCCAGCAGCCTCCCTTACAGCTCTGGGGCCAACGTCCTGACTTTC.

This clonotype was seen a handful of times. The chain has TRBV21-1 and TRBJ2-5. TRBV21-1 is assigned pseudogene status. The CDR3 has 12 residues. The CDR3 DNA sequence: TGTGCCAGCGGAAATTTACTGGAGACCCAGTACTTC. Translated: CASGNLLETQYF.

This clonotype occurred once. The gene calls are TRBV5-1 and TRBJ2-7, with 9 bases identical to TRBD2. Unmatched junction bases numbered 4, after V lost 5 bases and J lost 1 base. CDR1 and CDR2 from the germline V gene are SGHRS and YFSETQ. The CDR3 is made up of 14 amino acids. The CDR3 DNA sequence: TGCGCCAGCAGGGAACTAGCGGGTTCCTACGAGCAGTACTTC. Translating it yields CASRELAGSYEQYF.

This clonotype was seen many times. The rearrangement links TRBV29-1 to TRBJ2-5; D not certain. Trimming pared 3 bases from V and 2 bases from J, leaving 10 bases between. The CDR3 loop spans 13 amino acids. CDR1 and CDR2 from the germline V gene are SQVTM and ANQGSEA. CDR3 protein: CSVEKAQQETQYF. DNA for the CDR3: TGCAGCGTTGAGAAGGCCCAGCAAGAGACCCAGTACTTC.

The chain combines TRBV20-1 with TRBJ2-1; 15 nucleotides line up with TRBD2. The end of the DNA aligns better with TRBJ2-7, so the J call may be wrong. Per germline, CDR1 DFQATT and CDR2 SNEGSKA (reference sequence). This CDR3 is 16 amino acids long. The CDR3 loop reads CSAWTSGGVLYNEQYF. The DNA for the CDR3 is TGCAGTGCTTGGACTAGCGGGGGGGTCCTCTACAATGAGCAGTACTTC.

This clonotype was counted only a few times. This chain connects TRBV6-4 to TRBJ1-2; TRBD1 agrees at 7 bases. The CDR3 consists of 16 residues. Trimming cost V 2 bases and J 4 bases; bases outside gene matches: 10. Per the germline V gene, CDR1 is MRHNA and CDR2 is SNTAGT. The CDR3 DNA reads TGTGCCAGCAGTGACAAGTTCAGGGGACAGACCTATGGCTACACCTTC. Translating it yields CASSDKFRGQTYGYTF.

The chain links TRBV7-2 to TRBJ1-5; 7 bases fit TRBD1. The CDR3 spans 14 residues. The germline gives CDR1 SGHTA, CDR2 FQGNSA. The ends lost 5 bases at V and 9 bases at J; junction bases unmatched: 10. Here the CDR3 reads CASSDDRAKGPQHF. In DNA, the CDR3 is TGTGCCAGCAGCGACGACAGGGCAAAAGGGCCCCAGCATTTT.

CDR3 protein: CASSAGQGASYGYTF. Written as DNA, the CDR3 is TGCGCCAGCAGCGCCGGACAGGGGGCATCCTATGGCTACACCTTC. The chain joins TRBV5-1 to TRBJ1-2; 11 positions agree with TRBD1. This CDR3 spans 15 amino acids. With 4 bases clipped from V and 4 bases from J, the junction kept 6 bases outside the gene matches. The germline V gene encodes CDR1 SGHRS and CDR2 YFSETQ. The full variable domain, rest sourced from reference TRBV5-1 and TRBJ1-2, is KAGVTQTPRYLIKTRGQQVTLSCSPISGHRSVSWYQQTPGQGLQFLFEYFSETQRNKGNFPGRFSGRQFSNSRSEMNVSTLELGDSALYLCASSAGQGASYGYTFGSGTRLTVV.

V gene TRBV7-2 combines with J gene TRBJ1-4; D is perhaps TRBD1 (6 bases). V was trimmed by 5 bases and J by 1 base, leaving 11 bases between them. Germline V CDR1 and CDR2: SGHTA, FQGNSA. The CDR3 contains 15 residues. CDR3 in DNA: TGTGCCAGCAGCCGCGGGGGACAAACTAATGAAAAACTGTTTTTT. This gives the protein CASSRGGQTNEKLFF.

This chain uses TRBV5-1 with TRBJ2-5; TRBD2 agrees at 9 bases. V shed 6 bases and J 4 bases; nucleotides not matched to a gene: 10. Per germline, CDR1 SGHRS and CDR2 YFSETQ. This CDR3 has 15 amino acids. CDR3 sequence (DNA): TGCGCCAGCACAGCAAGGCGGGGGGGCCGAGAGACCCAGTACTTC. It translates to CASTARRGGRETQYF.

In its sample, this clonotype was seen a few times. The genes are TRBV12-3 or TRBV12-4 and TRBJ2-5; D is ambiguous. Between the trimmed V and J ends, which lost 4 bases and 0 bases, there was a span of 12 bases. The CDR3 is made up of 15 amino acids. CDR3 region: CASSWRPINQETQYF. The CDR3 region has the DNA TGTGCCAGCAGTTGGCGGCCCATTAACCAAGAGACCCAGTACTTC.

The chain is built from TRBV4-3 and TRBJ2-3; D possibly corresponds to TRBD2 (5 bases). Germline-derived CDR1 and CDR2 are LGHNA and YSLEER. The V end was cut by 0 bases, the J end by 9 bases, with 19 bases between. This CDR3 is built from 16 residues. The CDR3 protein is CASSQDEGRSLGTQYF. The CDR3 region has the DNA TGCGCCAGCAGCCAAGATGAAGGGAGATCCTTAGGGACGCAGTATTTT.

This clonotype was detected a few times. The gene calls are TRBV29-1 and TRBJ2-5, with D uncertain. The CDR3 is 14 residues long. Germline V gene sequence: CDR1 SQVTM, CDR2 ANQGSEA. Trimming cost V 2 bases and J 4 bases, with 14 bases left between them. CDR3 coding DNA: TGCAGCGTTGAATCCCACCTGCTAGGAGAGACCCAGTACTTC. Translating it yields CSVESHLLGETQYF.

Turning to this clonotype: The CDR3 end shows no conserved phenylalanine or tryptophan, and so a read error is likely. The chain carries TRBV13 and TRBJ2-1, with TRBD1 matching 7 bases. This CDR3 spans 14 amino acids. Unmatched junction bases numbered 4, after V lost 8 bases and J lost 0 bases. Germline V gene data show CDR1 as PRHDT and CDR2 as FYEKMQ (reference sequence). DNA for the CDR3: TGTGCCAGCGGAACAGGGGCCTCCTACAATGAGCAGTTCTTA. Protein sequence: CASGTGASYNEQFL.

Concerning this clonotype: A read error may produce the germline difference seen at one junction end. The gene calls are TRBV3-1 and TRBJ1-2; the D is unclear. The CDR3 contains 15 residues. CDR1 is LGHDT and CDR2 is YNNKEL in the germline V gene (reference sequence). Here the CDR3 DNA reads TGTGCCAGCAACCAAGAGGCCCTATCGTCCTATGGCTACACCTTC. Its protein product is CASNQEALSSYGYTF.